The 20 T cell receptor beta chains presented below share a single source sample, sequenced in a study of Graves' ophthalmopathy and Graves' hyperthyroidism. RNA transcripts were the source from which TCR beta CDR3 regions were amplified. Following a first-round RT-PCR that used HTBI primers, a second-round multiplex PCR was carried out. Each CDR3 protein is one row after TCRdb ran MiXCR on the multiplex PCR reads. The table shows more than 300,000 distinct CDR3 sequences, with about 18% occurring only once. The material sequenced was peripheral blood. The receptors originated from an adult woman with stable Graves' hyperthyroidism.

The CDR3 loop reads CASRAEDTEAFF. CDR3 DNA: TGCGCCAGCAGGGCGGAGGACACTGAAGCTTTCTTT. This sequence joins TRBV4-1 and TRBJ1-1, with D unresolved. The V end was cut by 6 bases, the J end by 3 bases, with 8 bases between. This CDR3 is 12 amino acids long. Germline-derived CDR1 and CDR2 are MGHRA and YSYEKL.

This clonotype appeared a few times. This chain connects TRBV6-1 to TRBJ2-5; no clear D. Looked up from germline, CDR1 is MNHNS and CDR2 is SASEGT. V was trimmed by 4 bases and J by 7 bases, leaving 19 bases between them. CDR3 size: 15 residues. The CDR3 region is CASSGGGQVFGTQYF. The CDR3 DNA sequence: TGTGCCAGCAGTGGAGGCGGTCAAGTCTTCGGGACCCAGTACTTC.

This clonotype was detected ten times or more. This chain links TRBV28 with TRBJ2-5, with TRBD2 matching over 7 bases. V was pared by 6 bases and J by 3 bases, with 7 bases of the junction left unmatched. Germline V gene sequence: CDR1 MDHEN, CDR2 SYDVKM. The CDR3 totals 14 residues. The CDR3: CASRQGGSEETQYF. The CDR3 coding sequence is TGTGCCAGCAGGCAAGGCGGGAGTGAAGAGACCCAGTACTTC.

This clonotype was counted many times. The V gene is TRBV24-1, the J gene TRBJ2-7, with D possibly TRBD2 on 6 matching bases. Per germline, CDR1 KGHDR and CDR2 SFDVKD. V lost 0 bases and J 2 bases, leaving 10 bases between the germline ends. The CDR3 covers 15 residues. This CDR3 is CATSDLRERPYEQYF. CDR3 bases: TGTGCCACCAGTGATTTGCGGGAGCGACCCTACGAGCAGTACTTC.

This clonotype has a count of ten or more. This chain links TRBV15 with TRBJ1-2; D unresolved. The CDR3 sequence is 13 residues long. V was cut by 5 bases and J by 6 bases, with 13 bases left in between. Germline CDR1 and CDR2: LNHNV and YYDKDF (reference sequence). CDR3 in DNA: TGTGCCACCAGCCGACCTGGGCTTGATGGCTACACCTTC. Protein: CATSRPGLDGYTF.

The CDR3 DNA sequence: TGTGCCAGCAGCAGCCGACAGGGAAATCAGCCCCAGCATTTT. Translation gives CASSSRQGNQPQHF. The rearrangement links TRBV3-1 to TRBJ1-5, with 7 positions matching TRBD1. V was pared by 5 bases and J by 4 bases, with 5 bases of the junction left unmatched. This CDR3 has 14 amino acids. Germline CDR1 is LGHDT and CDR2 is YNNKEL (reference sequence).

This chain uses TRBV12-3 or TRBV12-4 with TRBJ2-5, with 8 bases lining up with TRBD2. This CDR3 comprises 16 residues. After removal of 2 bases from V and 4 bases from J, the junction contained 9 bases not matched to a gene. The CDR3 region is CASSLIQRERGETQYF. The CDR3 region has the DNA TGTGCCAGCAGTTTAATCCAGCGGGAGCGAGGAGAGACCCAGTACTTC.

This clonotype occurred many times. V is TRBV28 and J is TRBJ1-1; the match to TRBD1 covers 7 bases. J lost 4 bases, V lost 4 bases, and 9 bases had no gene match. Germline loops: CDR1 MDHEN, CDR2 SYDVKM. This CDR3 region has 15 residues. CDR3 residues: CASSSLDRVGTEAFF. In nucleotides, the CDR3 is TGTGCCAGCAGTTCCCTCGACAGGGTGGGCACTGAAGCTTTCTTT.

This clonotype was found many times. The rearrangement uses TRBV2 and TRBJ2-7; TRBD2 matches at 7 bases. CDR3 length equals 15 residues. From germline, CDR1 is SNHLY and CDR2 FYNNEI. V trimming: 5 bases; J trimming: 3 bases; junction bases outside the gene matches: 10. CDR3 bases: TGTGCCAGCAGTAAAGGGGAGGGGAGGCTCTACGAGCAGTACTTC. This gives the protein CASSKGEGRLYEQYF.

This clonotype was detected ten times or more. The chain's CDR3 is CASSSTGVSNTEAFF. For the CDR3, the DNA is TGTGCCAGCAGCTCCACCGGGGTCTCCAACACTGAAGCTTTCTTT. The chain couples TRBV7-9 to TRBJ1-1, with unresolved D. The CDR3 spans 15 residues. Germline loops: CDR1 SEHNR, CDR2 FQNEAQ (reference sequence). V lost 4 bases, J lost 2 bases, and 14 bases lay in between.

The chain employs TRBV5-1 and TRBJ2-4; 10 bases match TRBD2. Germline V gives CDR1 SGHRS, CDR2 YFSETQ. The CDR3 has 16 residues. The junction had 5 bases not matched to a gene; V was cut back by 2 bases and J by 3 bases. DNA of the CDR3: TGCGCCAGCAGCTTCTCTAGCGGGAGTGACAAAAACATTCAGTACTTC. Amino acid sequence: CASSFSSGSDKNIQYF.

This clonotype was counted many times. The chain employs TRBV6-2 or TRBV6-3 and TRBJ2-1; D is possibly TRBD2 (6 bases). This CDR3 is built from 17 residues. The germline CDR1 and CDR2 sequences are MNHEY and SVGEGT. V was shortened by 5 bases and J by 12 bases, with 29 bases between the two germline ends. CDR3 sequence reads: CASSPVRGTSQSRGQFF. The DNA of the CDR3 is TGTGCCAGCAGTCCAGTCCGGGGGACTTCCCAATCAAGGGGGCAGTTCTTC.

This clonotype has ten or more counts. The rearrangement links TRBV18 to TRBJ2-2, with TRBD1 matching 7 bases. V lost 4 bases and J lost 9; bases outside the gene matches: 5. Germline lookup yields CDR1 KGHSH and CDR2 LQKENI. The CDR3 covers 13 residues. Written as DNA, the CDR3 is TGTGCCAGCTCACAGGGACAGCGGAGGGAGCTGTTTTTT. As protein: CASSQGQRRELFF.

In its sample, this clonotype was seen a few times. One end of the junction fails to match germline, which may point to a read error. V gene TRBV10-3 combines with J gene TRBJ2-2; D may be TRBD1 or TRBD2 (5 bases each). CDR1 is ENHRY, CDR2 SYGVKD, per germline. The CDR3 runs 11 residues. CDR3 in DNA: TGTGCCATCTCGGACACCGGGGAGCTGTCTTTT. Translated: CAISDTGELSF.

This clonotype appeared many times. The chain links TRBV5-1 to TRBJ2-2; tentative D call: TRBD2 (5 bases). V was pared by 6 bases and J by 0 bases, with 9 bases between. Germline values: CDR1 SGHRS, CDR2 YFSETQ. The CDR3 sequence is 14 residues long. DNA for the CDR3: TGCGCCAGCACCGCCGGGGCGAACACCGGGGAGCTGTTTTTT. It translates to CASTAGANTGELFF. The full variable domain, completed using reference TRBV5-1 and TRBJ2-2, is KAGVTQTPRYLIKTRGQQVTLSCSPISGHRSVSWYQQTPGQGLQFLFEYFSETQRNKGNFPGRFSGRQFSNSRSEMNVSTLELGDSALYLCASTAGANTGELFFGEGSRLTVL.

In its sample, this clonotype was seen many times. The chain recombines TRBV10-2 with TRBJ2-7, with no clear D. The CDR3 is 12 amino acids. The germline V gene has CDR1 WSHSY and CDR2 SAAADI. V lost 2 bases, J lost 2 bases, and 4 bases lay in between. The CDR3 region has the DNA TGCGCCAGCAGTGAGGATGCCTACGAGCAGTACTTC. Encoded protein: CASSEDAYEQYF.

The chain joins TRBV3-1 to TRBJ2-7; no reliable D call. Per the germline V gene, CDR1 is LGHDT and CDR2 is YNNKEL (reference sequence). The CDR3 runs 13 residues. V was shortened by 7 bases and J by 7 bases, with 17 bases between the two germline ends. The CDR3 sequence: CASINKPGDEQYF. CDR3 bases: TGTGCCAGCATCAACAAGCCTGGGGATGAGCAGTACTTC.

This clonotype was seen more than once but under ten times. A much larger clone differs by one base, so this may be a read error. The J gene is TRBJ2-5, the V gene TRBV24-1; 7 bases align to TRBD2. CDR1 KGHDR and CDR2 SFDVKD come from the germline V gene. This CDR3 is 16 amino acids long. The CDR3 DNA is TGTGCCACCGGTGAGTCTACCGGGACTACGCAAGAGACCCAGTACTTC. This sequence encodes CATGESTGTTQETQYF.

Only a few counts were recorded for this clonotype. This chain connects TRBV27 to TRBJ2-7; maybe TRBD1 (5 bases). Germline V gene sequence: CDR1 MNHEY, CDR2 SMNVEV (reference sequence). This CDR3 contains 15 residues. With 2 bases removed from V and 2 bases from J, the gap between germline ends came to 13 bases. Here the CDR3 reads CASSLILGAPYEQYF. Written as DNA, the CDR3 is TGTGCCAGCAGTTTAATCCTTGGGGCCCCCTACGAGCAGTACTTC.

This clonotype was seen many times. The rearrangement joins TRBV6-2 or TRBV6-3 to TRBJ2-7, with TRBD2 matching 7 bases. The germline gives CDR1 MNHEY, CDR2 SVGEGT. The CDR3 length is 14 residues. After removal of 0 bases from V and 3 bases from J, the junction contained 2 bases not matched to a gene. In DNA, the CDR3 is TGTGCCAGCAGTTACTCCGCGGGAGTCTACGAGCAGTACTTC. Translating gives CASSYSAGVYEQYF.